A selection of T cell receptor beta chains follows, all from one sample in a study of CD8 T cells in ankylosing spondylitis. From the 5' RACE reads, TCRdb called clonotypes with MiXCR, one entry per CDR3 protein. The sample has fewer than 450,000 distinct CDR3 sequences; 17% are singletons. Input material: blood, either unsorted or a sorted T cell fraction (not recorded which). The receptor set was obtained from a male donor with ankylosing spondylitis. Both conserved end residues are part of each CDR3. A D gene is named only where the DNA matches it firmly. The size field is filled for only some rows; it gives once, few, many or a size class.

d_gene	j_gene	v_gene	abundance	CDR3aa	CDR3nt
NA	TRBJ1-3	TRBV9	NA	CASSVTAQVTGNTIYF	TGTGCCAGCAGCGTGACGGCCCAGGTGACTGGAAACACCATATATTTT
NA	TRBJ1-3	TRBV6-5	few	CASSSLGYGSGNTIYF	TGTGCCAGCAGTTCCTTAGGGTATGGATCTGGAAACACCATATATTTT
NA	TRBJ2-1	TRBV18	few	CASSPTSSNEQFF	TGTGCCAGCTCCCCCACTAGCTCCAATGAGCAGTTCTTC
NA	TRBJ1-6	TRBV10-2	few	CASVASGAGNSPLHF	TGCGCCAGCGTAGCGTCAGGGGCCGGGAATTCACCCCTCCACTTT
NA	TRBJ1-6	TRBV27	NA	CASSLGRGLNSPLHF	TGTGCCAGCAGTTTAGGCAGGGGACTTAATTCACCCCTCCACTTT
TRBD2	TRBJ2-3	TRBV5-1	few	CASSLAGTSGRAFPDTQYF	TGCGCCAGCAGCTTGGCTGGGACTAGCGGGAGGGCCTTCCCAGATACGCAGTATTTT
NA	TRBJ1-1	TRBV10-2	NA	CASSGQKAEAFF	TGCGCCAGCAGTGGACAGAAGGCTGAAGCTTTCTTT
NA	TRBJ2-2	TRBV2	few	CASSEEAPGELFF	TGTGCCAGCAGTGAAGAAGCGCCCGGGGAGCTGTTTTTT
NA	TRBJ1-6	TRBV5-1	NA	CASSLAEDSPLHF	TGCGCCAGCAGCTTGGCAGAGGATTCACCCCTCCACTTT
NA	TRBJ1-2	TRBV11-3	few	CASAGGHYGYTF	TGTGCCAGCGCTGGGGGCCACTATGGCTACACCTTC
TRBD1	TRBJ2-1	TRBV15	NA	CATSRTGTGGYNEQFF	TGTGCCACCAGCAGAACCGGGACAGGGGGCTACAATGAGCAGTTCTTC
NA	TRBJ2-3	TRBV6-1	NA	CASSRQNNADTQYF	TGTGCCAGCTCCCGACAGAATAATGCAGATACGCAGTATTTT
NA	TRBJ2-7	TRBV1	NA	CTSSQGTSAVQYF	TGCACCAGCAGCCAAGGGACCAGCGCGGTGCAGTACTTC
TRBD1	TRBJ2-3	TRBV6-1	few	CASSGGLSGQGTDTQYF	TGTGCCAGCAGTGGCGGGCTGAGTGGACAGGGCACAGATACGCAGTATTTT
TRBD2	TRBJ2-3	TRBV7-8	many	CASSPSGGLTDTQYF	TGTGCCAGCAGCCCTAGCGGGGGACTTACAGATACGCAGTATTTT
TRBD1	TRBJ2-7	TRBV18	few	CASSESGQGYEQYF	TGTGCCAGCTCGGAATCGGGACAGGGTTACGAGCAGTACTTC
NA	TRBJ2-5	TRBV15	many	CATSRGREGAETQYF	TGTGCCACCAGCAGAGGCCGGGAAGGAGCAGAGACCCAGTACTTC